This TCR beta chain was identified during a study of T cell responses to AZD1222 COVID-19 vaccine (dated by TCRdb to 2020 to 2022). For context, the study as a whole: TCR sequencing covered some 240 trial participants: 200 to 220 given two doses of AZD1222 and 26 given two doses of MenACWY control vaccine. Trial participants were enrolled by age into 18-55, 56-69 and 70-plus year subgroups, with around 140, 26 and 57 TCR-sequenced participants respectively.

The CDR3 regions of human TCRbeta chains were analyzed by immunosequencing. The study's processing was this. Repertoire TCRs were matched against a reference library of SARS-CoV-2-specific TCRs generated with the MIRA antigen-specificity platform. Breadth meant the fraction of unique TCRs that were SARS-CoV-2-associated, whereas depth meant the fraction of total T cells that were SARS-CoV-2-associated. Using the MIRA data, every spike-specific TCR was mapped to the spike region that the TCR reacted to and assigned to either a CD4 or a CD8 class. Log10-transformed breadth and depth values were compared by one-way ANOVA with Sidak's multiple comparisons tests. TCRdb took over this immuneACCESS table, retaining in-frame rearrangements with V and J assigned. Such tables are incomplete; in checked studies, under half of the missing clones stem from an unresolved V gene, and the remainder is unexplained. That table supplies the V and J calls and clone size; D and trimming were determined from the DNA. The table for this sample lists some 98,000 clones; about 88% of them were counted only once. The ten largest clones take up about 15% of the sample.

General findings and caveats noted by the study authors: Participants were mostly white British and included more females than males, and it was suggested by the authors that clonal diversity may have been underestimated. Epitopes outside the regions mutated in the B.1.351 and B.1.1.7 variants were reportedly recognized by nearly half of the unique spike-specific TCRs. Conclusions about previously exposed vaccinees were limited because only a handful of AZD1222 recipients were SARS-CoV-2 seropositive at baseline. After two AZD1222 doses, both the breadth and the depth of spike-specific TCRs were significantly higher than at day 0 and than in MenACWY recipients. The 56-69-year group was small, and its depth increase did not reach significance, likely because of low power. Vaccine-associated CD4 TCRs spanned the whole spike protein, with dominant responses in regions 160-218 and 743-854. Because no day 14 peak-response samples were available, repertoires were characterized only after the peak T cell response.

This specimen's time point label, per the study, means: about 28 days (+/-7) after the second vaccine dose. AZD1222 recipients given second doses at about 4 weeks or at about 12 weeks were pooled, since spike-specific TCR depth and breadth were not found to differ between the two schedules. Vaccinee samples were obtained from the UK trials COV001 and COV002, which included a single-blind randomized controlled phase 2/3 trial of AZD1222 (ChAdOx1 nCoV-19) in healthy adults. For TCRbeta chain sequencing, PBMC samples from trial participants were taken at day 0 and at day 28 after the second dose. In the case of this clone: The specificity of this receptor is unknown. No qualities accompany the bases; no much larger clone lies one base away.

CDR1 and CDR2 were assigned from the germline V gene (reference sequence) as LGHDT and YNNKEL. Including the terminal cysteine and phenylalanine, the CDR3 comprises 15 residues. The CDR3 DNA has 45 bases and is translated from base 1. V drops 2 bases and J drops 4 bases, leaving 12 bases in between. Recombination joined TRBV3-1 (or the pseudogene TRBV3-2) with TRBJ2-1, with the D gene not clear enough to name. The sequence was obtained from an adult who received the AZD1222 COVID-19 vaccine. The material was peripheral blood, obtained 28 days after the second AZD1222 dose. The CDR3 loop reads CASSQYIDGYNEQFF. The DNA sequence follows: TGTGCCAGCAGCCAATACATCGACGGGTACAATGAGCAGTTCTTC.